The 11 T cell receptor beta chains listed next were all sequenced from one sample in a study of T-cell reconstitution after alpha-beta-depleted transplantation in children. This sample's TCRbeta library carried unique molecular identifier barcodes. TCRdb fed the PCR reads into MiXCR, producing one record per CDR3 protein. The table lists about 92,000 distinct CDR3 sequences, 12% of them singletons. The starting material was PBMCs from the stem cell graft donor, obtained from the stem cell graft. The receptors come from a human donor who donated a stem cell graft to a child with inherited bone marrow failure.

This clonotype has ten or more counts. The V call is TRBV29-1, the J call TRBJ1-1; a weak D match, TRBD1 (5 bases). V dropped 1 base and J dropped 4 bases, with 16 bases sitting between them. Germline CDR1 reads SQVTM; CDR2 reads ANQGSEA. The CDR3 length is 15 residues. CDR3 protein: CSVEGHRNSGTEAFF. In DNA form, the CDR3 reads TGCAGCGTTGAAGGGCACAGGAATTCGGGCACTGAAGCTTTCTTT.

The genes are TRBV7-8 and TRBJ2-1; maybe TRBD1 (6 bases). Germline V gives CDR1 SGHVS, CDR2 FQNEAQ. The CDR3 is made up of 16 amino acids. With 2 bases removed from V and 0 bases from J, the gap between germline ends came to 11 bases. CDR3 in DNA: TGTGCCAGCAGCTTACAGGGGATAGGCTCCTACAATGAGCAGTTCTTC. Protein: CASSLQGIGSYNEQFF.

This clonotype was observed many times. The V gene is TRBV6-2 or TRBV6-3, the J gene TRBJ2-1; D might be TRBD2 (5 bases). CDR1 and CDR2 (germline): MNHEY, SVGEGT. This CDR3 has 13 amino acids. Trimming cost V 6 bases and J 0 bases, with 6 bases left between them. The CDR3 DNA is TGTGCCAGCAGCCGGGACTCCTACAATGAGCAGTTCTTC. This encodes CASSRDSYNEQFF.

This clonotype was observed at least ten times. The chain combines TRBV6-5 with TRBJ2-1; D remains ambiguous. The CDR3 is made up of 13 amino acids. Per the germline V gene, CDR1 is MNHEY and CDR2 is SVGAGI. Between the trimmed V and J ends, which lost 4 bases and 9 bases, there was a span of 13 bases. CDR3 region: CASSFGPLGEQFF. The DNA of the CDR3 is TGTGCCAGCAGTTTCGGACCTCTTGGTGAGCAGTTCTTC.

This clonotype was counted at least ten times. The chain couples TRBV6-2 or TRBV6-3 to TRBJ1-1; TRBD1 aligns across 9 bases. Germline trimming cut 5 bases from V and 3 bases from J; bases unmatched to any gene: 7. CDR1 and CDR2 from the germline V gene are MNHEY and SVGEGT. The CDR3 consists of 15 residues. The chain's CDR3 is CASSPDRGRHTEAFF. In nucleotides, the CDR3 is TGTGCCAGCAGTCCGGACAGGGGCCGTCACACTGAAGCTTTCTTT.

V is TRBV18 and J is TRBJ2-6, with D uncertain. Per the germline V gene, CDR1 is KGHSH and CDR2 is LQKENI. Deletions cut 3 bases from V and 0 bases from J, with 9 bases between. This CDR3 contains 16 residues. This CDR3 reads CASSPLSPSGANVLTF. CDR3 DNA: TGTGCCAGCTCACCCCTGTCCCCCTCTGGGGCCAACGTCCTGACTTTC.

This clonotype was seen ten or more times. This rearrangement joins TRBV3-1 to TRBJ2-1, with D unresolved. The V gene lost 3 bases and the J gene lost 0 bases, with 9 bases spanning the gap. Germline CDR1 is LGHDT and CDR2 is YNNKEL (reference sequence). The length of the CDR3 is 15 residues. As DNA, the CDR3 is TGTGCCAGCAGCCACTCCGGTGGCTCCTACAATGAGCAGTTCTTC. It translates to CASSHSGGSYNEQFF.

The CDR3 reads CSASRLAGVETQYF. Here the CDR3 DNA reads TGCAGTGCTAGTCGGCTAGCGGGAGTCGAGACCCAGTACTTC. The chain employs TRBV20-1 and TRBJ2-5; TRBD2 agrees at 10 bases. Germline V lookup: CDR1 DFQATT, CDR2 SNEGSKA (reference sequence). Trimming at V came to 3 bases and at J to 5 bases, leaving 6 bases not matched to a gene. The CDR3 contains 14 residues.

This clonotype has at least ten counts. The rearrangement joins TRBV7-2 to TRBJ2-3; D unresolved. V gave up 2 bases and J gave up 6 bases, with 6 bases separating them. The germline V gene has CDR1 SGHTA and CDR2 FQGNSA. The CDR3 runs 12 residues. The DNA for the CDR3 is TGTGCCAGCAGCTTATCGCAGGATACGCAGTATTTT. Encoded protein: CASSLSQDTQYF.

This clonotype was picked up many times. The chain recombines TRBV5-1 with TRBJ1-1; 7 bases match TRBD1. Germline-derived CDR1 and CDR2 are SGHRS and YFSETQ. This CDR3 has 15 amino acids. V gave up 2 bases and J gave up 1 base; unmatched junction bases: 5. The CDR3 reads CASSFTGAANTEAFF. CDR3 in DNA: TGCGCCAGCAGCTTTACAGGGGCGGCGAACACTGAAGCTTTCTTT.

This clonotype was seen many times. The chain uses TRBV20-1 and TRBJ2-7, with 10 bases lining up with TRBD2. Germline CDR1 reads DFQATT; CDR2 reads SNEGSKA (reference sequence). V trimming: 6 bases; J trimming: 11 bases; junction bases outside the gene matches: 16. This CDR3 has 14 amino acids. The CDR3 DNA sequence: TGCAGTGCCCCCCGGCTAGCGGGAGCGTCTGGGGAGTACTTC. It yields the protein CSAPRLAGASGEYF.